One and the same sample provided the 4 T cell receptor beta chains below, sequenced in a study of shared clonotypes between healthy human individuals. Data came from immunoSEQ multiplex PCR; TCRdb stores just in-frame clones and leaves some out. This sample has 450,000 to 650,000 clones, with roughly 72% found just once. Sequenced: PBMCs. These receptor sequences come from a woman aged 40-49 years in good health. Some clones in this sample may be carry-over from other donors' samples.

This chain joins TRBV6-5 and TRBJ2-7; a possible D gene is TRBD2 (6 bases). The length of the CDR3 is 13 residues. Trimming pared 9 bases from V and 6 bases from J, leaving 18 bases between. Per the germline V gene, CDR1 is MNHEY and CDR2 is SVGAGI. The CDR3 spells CARDTTGVSEQYF. The DNA of the CDR3 is TGTGCCAGAGATACGACGGGAGTCAGCGAGCAGTACTTC.

V is TRBV30 and J is TRBJ1-6; no clear D gene. The length of the CDR3 is 14 residues. Germline assignment: CDR1 GTSNPN and CDR2 SVGIG (reference sequence). Trimming pared 0 bases from V and 5 bases from J, leaving 8 bases between. The CDR3 nucleotides read TGTGCCTGGAGTGTCTCGCACAATAATTCACCCCTCCACTTT. Its protein product is CAWSVSHNNSPLHF.

This chain links TRBV7-2 with TRBJ2-4; 7 nucleotides line up with TRBD2. Trimming at V came to 1 base and at J to 7 bases, leaving 1 base not matched to a gene. Germline CDR1 and CDR2: SGHTA and FQGNSA. The CDR3 covers 13 residues. CDR3 sequence reads: CASSLVGRNIQYF. The CDR3 DNA reads as TGTGCCAGCAGCTTAGTCGGGAGGAACATTCAGTACTTC.

This chain joins TRBV7-2 and TRBJ2-1, with D possibly being TRBD2 (6 bases). This CDR3 region has 14 residues. The germline V gene has CDR1 SGHTA and CDR2 FQGNSA. Trimming removed 3 bases at V and 5 bases at J, with 11 bases between. For the CDR3, the DNA is TGTGCCAGCAGCTTTGGACTACCAGACAATGAGCAGTTCTTC. It yields the protein CASSFGLPDNEQFF.